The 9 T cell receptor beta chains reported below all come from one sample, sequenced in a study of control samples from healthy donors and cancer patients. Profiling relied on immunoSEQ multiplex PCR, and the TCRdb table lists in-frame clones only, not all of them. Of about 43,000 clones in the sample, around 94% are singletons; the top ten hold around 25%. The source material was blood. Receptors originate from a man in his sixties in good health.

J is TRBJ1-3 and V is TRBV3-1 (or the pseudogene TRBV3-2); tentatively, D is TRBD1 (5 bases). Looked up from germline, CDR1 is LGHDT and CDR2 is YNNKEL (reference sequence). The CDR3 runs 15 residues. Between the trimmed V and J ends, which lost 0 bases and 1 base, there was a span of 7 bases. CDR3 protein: CASSQEGESGNTIYF. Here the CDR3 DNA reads TGTGCCAGCAGCCAAGAAGGGGAATCTGGAAACACCATATATTTT.

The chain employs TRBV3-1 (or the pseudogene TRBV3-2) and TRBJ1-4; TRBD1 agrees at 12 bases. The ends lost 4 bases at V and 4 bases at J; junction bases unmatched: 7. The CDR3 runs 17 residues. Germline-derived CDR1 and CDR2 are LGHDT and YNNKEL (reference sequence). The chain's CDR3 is CASSPPGTGGHNEKLFF. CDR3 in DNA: TGTGCCAGCAGCCCTCCCGGGACAGGGGGCCATAATGAAAAACTGTTTTTT.

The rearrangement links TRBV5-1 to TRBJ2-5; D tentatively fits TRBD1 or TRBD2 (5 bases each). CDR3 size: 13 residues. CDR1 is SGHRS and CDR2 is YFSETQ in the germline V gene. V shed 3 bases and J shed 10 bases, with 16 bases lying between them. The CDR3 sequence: CASSWDPAGDQYF. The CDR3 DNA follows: TGCGCCAGCAGCTGGGACCCCGCCGGTGACCAGTACTTC.

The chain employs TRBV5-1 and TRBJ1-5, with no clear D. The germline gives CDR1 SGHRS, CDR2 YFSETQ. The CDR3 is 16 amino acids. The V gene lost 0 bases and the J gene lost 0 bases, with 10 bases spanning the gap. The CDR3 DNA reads TGCGCCAGCAGCTTGGGGACGGTGTATAGCAATCAGCCCCAGCATTTT. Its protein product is CASSLGTVYSNQPQHF.

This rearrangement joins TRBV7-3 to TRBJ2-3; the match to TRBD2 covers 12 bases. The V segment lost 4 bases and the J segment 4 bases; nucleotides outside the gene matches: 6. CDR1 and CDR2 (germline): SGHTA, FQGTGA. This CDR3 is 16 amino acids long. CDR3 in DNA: TGTGCCAGCAGCTCGACTAGCGGGAGTGGGGCAGATACGCAGTATTTT. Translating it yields CASSSTSGSGADTQYF.

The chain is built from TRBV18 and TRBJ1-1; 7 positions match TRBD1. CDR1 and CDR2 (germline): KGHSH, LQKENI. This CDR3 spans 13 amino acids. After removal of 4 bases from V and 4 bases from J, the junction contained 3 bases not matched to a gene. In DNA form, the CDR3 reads TGTGCCAGCTCACGCGACAGGGTCACTGAAGCTTTCTTT. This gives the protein CASSRDRVTEAFF.

DNA for the CDR3: TGTGCCAGCAGCCTTACTAGCGGGAGGGAAGGAGGGGAGCAGTACTTC. As protein: CASSLTSGREGGEQYF. V is TRBV7-8 and J is TRBJ2-7, with TRBD2 matching over 13 bases. The V gene's germline CDR1 is SGHVS and CDR2 FQNEAQ. J gave up 7 bases and V 5 bases, and 11 bases lay outside the gene matches. The length of the CDR3 is 16 residues.

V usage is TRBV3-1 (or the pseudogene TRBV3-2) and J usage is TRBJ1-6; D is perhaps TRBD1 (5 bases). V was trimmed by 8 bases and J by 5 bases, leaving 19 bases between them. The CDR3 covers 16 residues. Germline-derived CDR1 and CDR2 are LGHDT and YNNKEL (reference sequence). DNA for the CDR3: TGTGCCAGCGGCCTTGGGACCGCCGTAAATAATTCACCCCTCCACTTT. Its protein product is CASGLGTAVNNSPLHF.

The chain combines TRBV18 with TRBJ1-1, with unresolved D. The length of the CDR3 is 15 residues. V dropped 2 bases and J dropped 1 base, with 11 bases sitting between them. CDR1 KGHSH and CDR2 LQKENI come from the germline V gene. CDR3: CASSPRGIPNTEAFF. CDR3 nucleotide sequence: TGTGCCAGCTCACCAAGAGGAATTCCGAACACTGAAGCTTTCTTT. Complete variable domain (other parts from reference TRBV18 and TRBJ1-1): NAGVMQNPRHLVRRRGQEARLRCSPMKGHSHVYWYRQLPEEGLKFMVYLQKENIIDESGMPKERFSAEFPKEGPSILRIQQVVRGDSAAYFCASSPRGIPNTEAFFGQGTRLTVV.